One and the same sample provided the 31 T cell receptor beta chains below, sequenced in a study of T cell repertoires in cytomegalovirus infection. These TCRs' antigens remain unknown. TCRdb itself ran the reads through MiXCR, one entry per CDR3 protein. The sample includes about 890,000 distinct CDR3 sequences, around 31% of them seen just once. This material consisted of cultured CD8+ T cells from PBMCs, taken from culture after CMV antigen stimulation. These receptor sequences come from a human donor in good health (CMV status not recorded). Some clones in this sample may be carry-over from other donors' samples.

This clonotype was observed once. This chain uses TRBV4-1 with TRBJ1-5; the D is unclear. Trimming pared 0 bases from V and 1 base from J, leaving 7 bases between. This CDR3 has 15 amino acids. Germline values: CDR1 MGHRA, CDR2 YSYEKL. CDR3 nucleotide sequence: TGCGCCAGCAGCCAAGATTACGGGAGCAATCAGCCCCAGCATTTT. Protein: CASSQDYGSNQPQHF.

The CDR3 region has the DNA TGTGCCAGCAGTGAAGCCCCGACAGGGATTAGCTCCTACGAGCAGTACTTC. Translated, it gives CASSEAPTGISSYEQYF. V is TRBV6-1 and J is TRBJ2-7, with 7 nucleotides matching TRBD1. Germline V gives CDR1 MNHNS, CDR2 SASEGT. This CDR3 contains 17 residues. J lost 0 bases, V lost 0 bases, and 8 bases had no gene match.

The CDR3 DNA reads TGTGCCAGCAGCTCGCAGGAGACAGGAAATAATTATAGCAATCAGCCCCAGCATTTT. The encoded protein is CASSSQETGNNYSNQPQHF. This chain uses TRBV7-3 with TRBJ1-5; a possible D gene is TRBD1 (6 bases). Trimming stripped 4 bases from V and 0 bases from J, with 22 bases between. This CDR3 spans 19 amino acids. Germline CDR1 reads SGHTA; CDR2 reads FQGTGA.

This clonotype was counted at least ten times. The chain is built from TRBV7-9 and TRBJ2-4; D may match TRBD1 or TRBD2 (5 bases each). Between the trimmed V and J ends, which lost 4 bases and 0 bases, there was a span of 16 bases. The CDR3 totals 17 residues. The germline gives CDR1 SEHNR, CDR2 FQNEAQ (reference sequence). The CDR3: CASSSRDPKLAKNIQYF. CDR3 coding DNA: TGTGCCAGCAGCTCCCGGGACCCCAAATTAGCCAAAAACATTCAGTACTTC.

The rearrangement links TRBV4-3 to TRBJ2-5; TRBD2 might be the D (5 bases). CDR3 length equals 18 residues. V lost 0 bases to trimming and J lost 1 base, with 18 bases between them. Germline assignment: CDR1 LGHNA and CDR2 YSLEER. CDR3 amino acids: CASSQDYAEGSAQETQYF. In nucleotides, the CDR3 is TGCGCCAGCAGCCAAGACTATGCAGAGGGCAGTGCCCAAGAGACCCAGTACTTC.

As regards this clonotype: This may be a read error: a much more frequent sequence differs by one nucleotide. The rearrangement links TRBV5-5 to TRBJ1-5; tentative D call: TRBD1 (5 bases). The CDR3 is 13 amino acids. Germline V gene lookup returns CDR1 SGHKS and CDR2 YYEKEE (reference sequence). V shed 2 bases and J shed 5 bases, with 8 bases lying between them. This CDR3 is CASSLGHDQPQHF. The CDR3 DNA reads as TGTGCCAGCAGCTTAGGACACGATCAGCCCCAGCATTTT.

The chain uses TRBV7-9 and TRBJ2-7; 9 bases map to TRBD1. Trimming cost V 6 bases and J 6 bases; bases outside gene matches: 3. This CDR3 has 12 amino acids. The germline V gene has CDR1 SEHNR and CDR2 FQNEAQ (reference sequence). The CDR3 DNA is TGTGCCAGCAGGGACAGGGGCTTCGAGCAGTACTTC. This encodes CASRDRGFEQYF.

The chain couples TRBV27 to TRBJ2-7; 9 bases fit TRBD2. Trimming took 3 bases from V and 5 from J; bases not matched to a gene: 8. Germline lookup yields CDR1 MNHEY and CDR2 SMNVEV (reference sequence). This CDR3 comprises 15 residues. The CDR3 sequence: CASSLGGGGLDEQYF. In DNA form, the CDR3 reads TGTGCCAGCAGTTTGGGCGGGGGGGGGCTGGACGAGCAGTACTTC.

The chain uses TRBV28 and TRBJ2-7; 9 bases are a match to TRBD1. Germline-derived CDR1 and CDR2 are MDHEN and SYDVKM. The CDR3 spans 15 residues. V was pared by 6 bases and J by 5 bases, with 11 bases of the junction left unmatched. The CDR3 DNA is TGTGCCAGCAGCCCCGCCGGGACAGGGAACCACGAGCAGTACGTC. Translating it yields CASSPAGTGNHEQYV.

This clonotype was counted many times. The rearrangement uses TRBV6-1 and TRBJ2-1, with D possibly TRBD1 on 5 matching bases. The CDR3 covers 14 residues. With 5 bases removed from V and 2 bases from J, the gap between germline ends came to 10 bases. Germline lookup yields CDR1 MNHNS and CDR2 SASEGT. CDR3 sequence (DNA): TGTGCCAGCAGTTTGCGACAGACCTACAATGAGCAGTTCTTC. Encoded protein: CASSLRQTYNEQFF.

The sample holds many counts of this clonotype. The chain employs TRBV11-2 and TRBJ2-1; no clear D gene. The CDR3 is made up of 13 amino acids. V was shortened by 8 bases and J by 0 bases, with 8 bases between the two germline ends. Germline-derived CDR1 and CDR2 are SGHAT and FQNNGV. CDR3 region: CASRVSSYNEQFF. The CDR3 coding sequence is TGTGCCAGCCGGGTCAGCTCCTACAATGAGCAGTTCTTC.

The V call is TRBV2, the J call TRBJ2-7; 9 bases are a match to TRBD1. V lost 4 bases and J lost 6; bases outside the gene matches: 7. Per the germline V gene, CDR1 is SNHLY and CDR2 is FYNNEI. The CDR3 extends over 14 amino acids. CDR3: CASSVQDRGSEQYV. In nucleotides, the CDR3 is TGTGCCAGCAGTGTCCAGGACAGGGGATCCGAGCAGTACGTC.

The V gene is TRBV6-5, the J gene TRBJ2-6, with D unresolved. CDR1 is MNHEY and CDR2 is SVGAGI in the germline V gene. The CDR3 loop spans 15 amino acids. V was trimmed by 6 bases and J by 5 bases, leaving 14 bases between them. DNA of the CDR3: TGTGCCAGCAGCGGCCGACTGCCTCGGGCCAACGTCCTGACTTTC. It translates to CASSGRLPRANVLTF.

This clonotype has just one count. The V and J genes are TRBV20-1 and TRBJ2-2; 8 nucleotides line up with TRBD2. Germline V lookup: CDR1 DFQATT, CDR2 SNEGSKA (reference sequence). The CDR3 runs to 15 residues. Unmatched junction bases numbered 14, after V lost 7 bases and J lost 7 bases. The CDR3 loop is CSVLPPGGGNGELFF. The CDR3 DNA reads as TGCAGTGTCCTTCCTCCTGGCGGGGGGAACGGGGAGCTGTTTTTT.

This clonotype was observed a few times. The rearrangement uses TRBV7-9 and TRBJ1-2; unclear D gene. This CDR3 has 13 residues. Looked up from germline, CDR1 is SEHNR and CDR2 is FQNEAQ (reference sequence). With 5 bases removed from V and 12 bases from J, the gap between germline ends came to 19 bases. The CDR3 nucleotides read TGTGCCAGCAGCCATACCGGACCGCCTGAGGACACCTTC. Its translation: CASSHTGPPEDTF.

There are many counts of this clonotype. V gene TRBV7-6 combines with J gene TRBJ2-2; the D gene could be TRBD1 or TRBD2 (5 bases each). Trimming pared 6 bases from V and 5 bases from J, leaving 16 bases between. There are 15 residues in the CDR3. The germline V gene encodes CDR1 SGHVS and CDR2 FNYEAQ. The CDR3 protein is CASRTRGGRTGELFF. CDR3 in DNA: TGTGCCAGCAGAACCCGTGGGGGAAGGACCGGGGAGCTGTTTTTT. The entire variable domain, with the rest obtained from reference TRBV7-6 and TRBJ2-2, is as follows: GAGVSQSPRYKVTKRGQDVALRCDPISGHVSLYWYRQALGQGPEFLTYFNYEAQQDKSGLPNDRFSAERPEGSISTLTIQRTEQRDSAMYRCASRTRGGRTGELFFGEGSRLTVL.

This clonotype was counted a few times. This chain connects TRBV6-1 to TRBJ1-1, with D unresolved. CDR1 and CDR2 (germline): MNHNS, SASEGT. V was shortened by 10 bases and J by 1 base, with 13 bases between the two germline ends. The CDR3 has 13 amino acids. CDR3 amino acids: CATSREWNTEAFF. In DNA form, the CDR3 reads TGTGCCACCAGCCGGGAGTGGAACACTGAAGCTTTCTTT.

This clonotype was observed at least ten times. This chain connects TRBV6-5 to TRBJ1-1, with D hard to call. V was clipped by 2 bases and J by 1 base, with 20 bases between them. Germline V gene data show CDR1 as MNHEY and CDR2 as SVGAGI. The CDR3 contains 18 residues. The CDR3 coding sequence is TGTGCCAGCAGTTACACCCCTTCGAGGCAGATAGCGAACACTGAAGCTTTCTTT. This sequence encodes CASSYTPSRQIANTEAFF.

This chain uses TRBV27 with TRBJ1-1; no firm D call. CDR3 length: 14 amino acids. Looked up from germline, CDR1 is MNHEY and CDR2 is SMNVEV (reference sequence). The V gene lost 6 bases and the J gene lost 1 base, with 12 bases spanning the gap. CDR3 in DNA: TGTGCCAGCAGCCCCTCGACGGCGAACACTGAAGCTTTCTTT. Its protein is CASSPSTANTEAFF.

This rearrangement joins TRBV2 to TRBJ1-1, with 7 bases that match TRBD1. Germline CDR1 reads SNHLY; CDR2 reads FYNNEI. This CDR3 is 15 amino acids long. The J segment lost 0 bases and the V segment lost 7 bases, leaving 8 bases of the junction unmatched. This CDR3 is CASIIGDRLNTEAFF. In DNA form, the CDR3 reads TGTGCCAGCATCATAGGGGACAGATTGAACACTGAAGCTTTCTTT.

Comment on this clonotype: A junction boundary mismatches the germline segment, possibly from a read error. CDR3: CASSYTGHTDMQYF. CDR3 nucleotides: TGTGCCAGCAGCTATACTGGACACACAGATATGCAGTATTTT. The J gene is TRBJ2-3, the V gene TRBV7-6, with D perhaps matching TRBD1 (5 bases). This CDR3 is built from 14 residues. Germline CDR1 and CDR2: SGHVS and FNYEAQ.

The CDR3 sequence is CASSPQGRAYEQYV. The DNA for the CDR3 is TGTGCCAGCAGCCCCCAGGGGAGGGCCTACGAGCAGTACGTC. The J gene is TRBJ2-7, the V gene TRBV7-9; D perhaps matches TRBD2 (7 bases). V was trimmed by 5 bases and J by 2 bases, leaving 13 bases between them. In germline, CDR1 is SEHNR, CDR2 FQNEAQ (reference sequence). The CDR3 is 14 residues long.

J is TRBJ2-1 and V is TRBV7-2; 11 bases agree with TRBD2. The CDR3 sequence is 17 residues long. CDR1 SGHTA and CDR2 FQGNSA come from the germline V gene. V lost 5 bases and J lost 4; bases outside the gene matches: 10. The CDR3: CASSLVGLAGWYNEQFF. CDR3 in DNA: TGTGCCAGCAGCCTAGTTGGACTAGCGGGTTGGTACAATGAGCAGTTCTTC.

The gene calls are TRBV20-1 and TRBJ2-1; 11 bases map to TRBD2. The CDR3 contains 18 residues. CDR1 is DFQATT, CDR2 SNEGSKA, per germline (reference sequence). Germline trimming cut 1 base from V and 3 bases from J; bases unmatched to any gene: 11. The DNA of the CDR3 is TGCAGTGCTAGAGGCTCGTTTAGCGGGGGGGCCTACTACAATGAGCAGTTCTTC. It translates to CSARGSFSGGAYYNEQFF.

This chain connects TRBV6-1 to TRBJ2-3, with 7 bases lining up with TRBD2. Losses at the gene ends were 1 base for V and 2 bases for J; bases not matched to a gene: 15. The length of the CDR3 is 19 residues. Germline-derived CDR1 and CDR2 are MNHNS and SASEGT. DNA of the CDR3: TGTGCCAGCAGTGAAGTCTCCCCTTTTGGCCTAGCGGTCACAGATACGCAGTATTTT. This sequence encodes CASSEVSPFGLAVTDTQYF.

The V gene is TRBV6-5, the J gene TRBJ1-3; D gene unclear. Looked up from germline, CDR1 is MNHEY and CDR2 is SVGAGI. The CDR3 runs 14 residues. Trimming stripped 0 bases from V and 0 bases from J, with 3 bases between. Here the CDR3 reads CASSYSNSGNTIYF. The CDR3 DNA is TGTGCCAGCAGTTACTCGAACTCTGGAAACACCATATATTTT.

In its sample, this clonotype was seen a few times. V and J are TRBV2 and TRBJ2-2; TRBD1 agrees at 8 bases. This CDR3 has 15 residues. J was trimmed by 4 bases and V by 5 bases; bases with no gene match: 6. CDR1 is SNHLY, CDR2 FYNNEI, per germline. The CDR3 region has the DNA TGTGCCAGCAGTCTGGACAGGGAGGTCACCGGGGAGCTGTTTTTT. Its protein product is CASSLDREVTGELFF.

There are many counts of this clonotype. The chain combines TRBV7-9 with TRBJ1-5; 10 nucleotides agree with TRBD1. Germline values: CDR1 SEHNR, CDR2 FQNEAQ (reference sequence). The CDR3 consists of 16 residues. Trimming removed 4 bases from V and 1 base from J; junction bases left unmatched: 4. The chain's CDR3 is CASSSTDRGSNQPQHF. CDR3 bases: TGTGCCAGCAGCTCAACGGACAGGGGGAGCAATCAGCCCCAGCATTTT.

The V gene is TRBV10-3, the J gene TRBJ2-6; tentatively, D is TRBD2 (7 bases). CDR3 length equals 20 residues. V was cut by 2 bases and J by 0 bases, with 20 bases left in between. From germline, CDR1 is ENHRY and CDR2 SYGVKD. CDR3 in amino acids: CAISETNAGALPSGANVLTF. In DNA, the CDR3 is TGTGCCATCAGTGAGACCAACGCGGGGGCCTTACCCTCTGGGGCCAACGTCCTGACTTTC.

This clonotype was recorded only once. The chain recombines TRBV7-6 with TRBJ2-1, with a possible D match to TRBD2 (7 bases). CDR1 and CDR2 from the germline V gene are SGHVS and FNYEAQ. The CDR3 runs 15 residues. CDR3 region: CDSSLWGGANNEQFF. CDR3 coding DNA: TGTGATAGCAGCTTATGGGGGGGGGCCAACAATGAGCAGTTCTTC.

The sample holds many counts of this clonotype. V gene TRBV7-2 combines with J gene TRBJ1-5; weak D call: TRBD1 (6 bases). Germline assignment: CDR1 SGHTA and CDR2 FQGNSA. The CDR3 contains 13 residues. Trimming stripped 4 bases from V and 8 bases from J, with 12 bases between. This CDR3 is CASSWTESEPQHF. The CDR3, as DNA: TGTGCCAGCAGCTGGACAGAATCAGAGCCCCAGCATTTT.